This is a list of T cell receptor beta chains from one sample in a study of blood T cell repertoires in COVID-19. Repertoires were generated with immunoSEQ multiplex PCR, while TCRdb's copy carries only in-frame clones and drops some. Found here are about 81,000 clones, around 80% of them singletons; the top ten hold more than 9%. Source material: peripheral blood. Receptors were obtained from a man between 60 and 75 years old with acute or convalescent COVID-19. Both conserved end residues are part of each CDR3. The D gene is left open where the match is weak. The size of a clone is reported for some rows only, either as once, few or many, or as a class for expanded clones.

J gene: TRBJ1-6
V gene: TRBV13
D gene: NA
clone size: once
CDR3 protein: CASSARQGYNSPLHF
CDR3 DNA: TGTGCCAGCAGCGCCAGGCAGGGATATAATTCACCCCTCCACTTT

J gene: TRBJ1-5
V gene: TRBV9
D gene: TRBD1
clone size: once
CDR3 protein: CASSVGEGTGSQPQHF
CDR3 DNA: TGTGCCAGCAGCGTAGGGGAAGGGACAGGGAGTCAGCCCCAGCATTTT

J gene: TRBJ2-7
V gene: TRBV11-2
D gene: NA
clone size: NA
CDR3 protein: CASSILGHPGYEQYF
CDR3 DNA: TGTGCCAGCAGCATATTGGGGCATCCTGGCTACGAGCAGTACTTC

J gene: TRBJ2-1
V gene: TRBV30
D gene: NA
clone size: NA
CDR3 protein: CAWSVRYNEQFF
CDR3 DNA: TGTGCCTGGAGTGTGCGGTACAATGAGCAGTTCTTC

J gene: TRBJ2-2
V gene: TRBV4-3
D gene: TRBD1
clone size: NA
CDR3 protein: CASSQGQFSNTGELFF
CDR3 DNA: TGCGCCAGCAGCCAGGGACAGTTCTCTAACACCGGGGAGCTGTTTTTT

J gene: TRBJ1-1
V gene: TRBV9
D gene: NA
clone size: NA
CDR3 protein: CASSVIGQGSTEAFF
CDR3 DNA: TGTGCCAGCAGCGTTATTGGGCAGGGGAGTACTGAAGCTTTCTTT

J gene: TRBJ1-6
V gene: TRBV6-5
D gene: TRBD1
clone size: NA
CDR3 protein: CASSYGGGGYSPLHF
CDR3 DNA: TGTGCCAGCAGTTACGGAGGGGGCGGTTATTCACCCCTCCACTTT

J gene: TRBJ1-2
V gene: TRBV18
D gene: NA
clone size: NA
CDR3 protein: CASSPLDSERYTF
CDR3 DNA: TGTGCCAGCTCACCGCTGGACAGCGAACGCTACACCTTC

J gene: TRBJ2-3
V gene: TRBV7-2
D gene: TRBD2
clone size: NA
CDR3 protein: CASSNPPTSGRGDTQYF
CDR3 DNA: TGTGCCAGCAGCAATCCCCCAACTAGCGGGAGAGGAGATACGCAGTATTTT

J gene: TRBJ2-5
V gene: TRBV5-1
D gene: NA
clone size: NA
CDR3 protein: CASSLQGGDETQYF
CDR3 DNA: TGCGCCAGCAGCTTGCAGGGAGGAGACGAGACCCAGTACTTC

J gene: TRBJ2-7
V gene: TRBV6-5
D gene: TRBD1
clone size: NA
CDR3 protein: CASSQGQGVAYEQYF
CDR3 DNA: TGTGCCAGCAGCCAGGGACAGGGTGTCGCCTACGAGCAGTACTTC

J gene: TRBJ2-5
V gene: TRBV14
D gene: TRBD1
clone size: NA
CDR3 protein: CASSVTRQGAETQYF
CDR3 DNA: TGTGCCAGCAGCGTTACCAGACAGGGGGCTGAAACCCAGTACTTC

J gene: TRBJ1-1
V gene: TRBV5-6
D gene: TRBD1
clone size: NA
CDR3 protein: CASTQDRGIKAFF
CDR3 DNA: TGTGCCAGCACCCAGGACAGGGGCATCAAAGCTTTCTTT

J gene: TRBJ2-3
V gene: TRBV19
D gene: TRBD1
clone size: NA
CDR3 protein: CASSTYRGRKDTQYF
CDR3 DNA: TGTGCCAGTAGTACATACAGGGGGCGAAAAGATACGCAGTATTTT

J gene: TRBJ2-7
V gene: TRBV27
D gene: NA
clone size: few
CDR3 protein: CASSPGQITSYEQYF
CDR3 DNA: TGTGCCAGCAGCCCAGGACAGATAACTTCCTACGAGCAGTACTTC